Following are 18 T cell receptor beta chains from one sample sequenced in a study of blood T cell repertoires in COVID-19. Sequencing was performed with immunoSEQ multiplex PCR; in TCRdb, only in-frame clones are kept and a portion is missing. This sample has some 270,000 clones, with over 75% found just once. The sequenced sample was PBMCs or T cells enriched from blood (not recorded which). These receptors were collected from a woman aged 25 to 45 who had recovered from COVID-19.

The gene calls are TRBV4-1 and TRBJ2-3, with D possibly TRBD2 on 6 matching bases. The germline gives CDR1 MGHRA, CDR2 YSYEKL. V gave up 0 bases and J gave up 4 bases, with 17 bases separating them. The CDR3 loop spans 17 amino acids. The CDR3: CASSQDGTQYLSDTQYF. DNA of the CDR3: TGCGCCAGCAGCCAAGATGGGACTCAGTATTTGTCAGATACGCAGTATTTT.

The chain combines TRBV10-1 with TRBJ1-1; the match to TRBD1 covers 7 bases. CDR3 length: 13 amino acids. Germline V gene data show CDR1 as WNHNN and CDR2 as SYGVQD (reference sequence). The ends lost 5 bases at V and 7 bases at J; junction bases unmatched: 7. As DNA, the CDR3 is TGCGCCAGCAGTCAGACAGGGCGTGATGAAGCTTTCTTT. The encoded protein is CASSQTGRDEAFF.

The CDR3 DNA sequence: TGTGCCAGCAGACGACAGGGAAGGGCTTTCTTT. Translation: CASRRQGRAFF. V gene TRBV25-1 combines with J gene TRBJ1-1; 7 nucleotides align to TRBD1. This CDR3 has 11 residues. With 6 bases clipped from V and 11 bases from J, the junction kept 6 bases outside the gene matches. Looked up from germline, CDR1 is MGHDK and CDR2 is SYGVNS.

This clone was recorded once. The gene calls are TRBV3-1 (or the pseudogene TRBV3-2) and TRBJ1-1; 8 nucleotides align to TRBD1. The CDR3 loop spans 15 amino acids. V lost 1 base, J lost 1 base, and 2 bases stayed unmatched. Germline V CDR1 and CDR2: LGHDT, YNNKEL (reference sequence). The CDR3 sequence: CASSQAGTGNTEAFF. CDR3 nucleotides: TGTGCCAGCAGCCAAGCCGGGACAGGGAACACTGAAGCTTTCTTT.

V usage is TRBV19 and J usage is TRBJ1-3; 7 bases fit TRBD1. The V gene's germline CDR1 is LNHDA and CDR2 SQIVND (reference sequence). The CDR3 consists of 14 residues. J lost 7 bases, V lost 7 bases, and 10 bases had no gene match. CDR3 bases: TGTGCCAGTACCAAGGACAGGATAATTAACACCATATATTTT. Protein: CASTKDRIINTIYF.

This rearrangement joins TRBV14 to TRBJ2-1; 14 bases match TRBD2. The germline V gene encodes CDR1 SGHDN and CDR2 FVKESK. Trimming removed 5 bases from V and 0 bases from J; junction bases left unmatched: 15. CDR3 size: 21 residues. Here the CDR3 reads CASSSSTGTSGSPGSYNEQFF. The DNA of the CDR3 is TGTGCCAGCAGCTCCTCAACCGGGACTAGCGGGAGCCCGGGCTCCTACAATGAGCAGTTCTTC.

The chain links TRBV6-1 to TRBJ1-1; D may be TRBD1 (5 bases). Germline V gene sequence: CDR1 MNHNS, CDR2 SASEGT. The CDR3 length is 18 residues. Trimming stripped 4 bases from V and 1 base from J, with 22 bases between. As DNA, the CDR3 is TGTGCCAGCAGTGCCAGCTTAGCTTCCGCAGGGTGGAACACTGAAGCTTTCTTT. Translated: CASSASLASAGWNTEAFF.

The chain employs TRBV7-2 and TRBJ2-3, with TRBD2 identical over 9 bases. Losses at the gene ends were 4 bases for V and 4 bases for J; bases not matched to a gene: 9. The CDR3 loop spans 16 amino acids. Looked up from germline, CDR1 is SGHTA and CDR2 is FQGNSA. CDR3 amino acids: CASSSEPGLAADTQYF. In nucleotides, the CDR3 is TGTGCCAGCAGCTCCGAACCGGGACTAGCAGCAGATACGCAGTATTTT.

V usage is TRBV12-3 or TRBV12-4 and J usage is TRBJ2-7; D is unclear. Trimming pared 0 bases from V and 9 bases from J, leaving 9 bases between. The CDR3 has 12 residues. CDR3: CASSLATRGQYF. The CDR3, as DNA: TGTGCCAGCAGTTTAGCTACCCGAGGGCAGTACTTC.

This clone turned up a few times. The gene calls are TRBV30 and TRBJ2-3; 8 nucleotides align to TRBD2. V shed 1 base, J shed 0 bases, and the junction held 9 bases outside the gene matches. Germline-derived CDR1 and CDR2 are GTSNPN and SVGIG (reference sequence). CDR3 length equals 17 residues. The CDR3 DNA sequence: TGTGCCTGGAGTGCCCAGCGGGGGTGGACTAGCACAGATACGCAGTATTTT. This translates into CAWSAQRGWTSTDTQYF.

This chain connects TRBV28 to TRBJ1-2; D unresolved. This CDR3 contains 11 residues. The V end was cut by 4 bases, the J end by 5 bases, with 5 bases between. CDR1 MDHEN and CDR2 SYDVKM come from the germline V gene. The CDR3: CASSSQYGYTF. CDR3 nucleotides: TGTGCCAGCAGTTCCCAATATGGCTACACCTTC.

This clone was picked up one time. The rearrangement uses TRBV27 and TRBJ2-1, with D unresolved. CDR1 and CDR2 from the germline V gene are MNHEY and SMNVEV (reference sequence). Trimming took 7 bases from V and 6 from J, leaving 19 bases between them. There are 15 residues in the CDR3. The CDR3 reads CASTAKAALRNEQFF. In DNA, the CDR3 is TGTGCCAGCACTGCGAAAGCTGCTCTCCGCAATGAGCAGTTCTTC.

This rearrangement joins TRBV5-1 to TRBJ1-2, with TRBD1 as a possible D gene (6 bases). The CDR3 is 17 amino acids. Between the trimmed V and J ends, which lost 5 bases and 1 base, there was a span of 21 bases. Germline loops: CDR1 SGHRS, CDR2 YFSETQ. The DNA for the CDR3 is TGCGCCAGCAGTTATGCGGACAGCACAGTATATAACTATGGCTACACCTTC. Amino acid sequence: CASSYADSTVYNYGYTF.

J is TRBJ1-3 and V is TRBV18; D uncertain. Germline V gives CDR1 KGHSH, CDR2 LQKENI. V lost 3 bases, J lost 4 bases, and 19 bases lay in between. CDR3 length: 17 residues. This chain's CDR3 is CASSPLPSVELGNTIYF. CDR3 nucleotide sequence: TGTGCCAGCTCACCCTTACCCAGTGTCGAATTGGGAAACACCATATATTTT.

J is TRBJ2-5 and V is TRBV15; tentative D call: TRBD2 (6 bases). Germline values: CDR1 LNHNV, CDR2 YYDKDF (reference sequence). CDR3 size: 18 residues. Trimming took off 4 bases at V and 7 bases at J, with 28 bases between the two ends. The CDR3 region has the DNA TGTGCCACCAGCACCCCTCCCCTGGGACTCCGCCTCCCAGGGACCCAGTACTTC. This gives the protein CATSTPPLGLRLPGTQYF.

Here the CDR3 reads CASSLTEQPQHF. CDR3 DNA sequence: TGTGCCAGCAGTTTGACAGAGCAGCCCCAGCATTTT. This chain links TRBV28 with TRBJ1-5, with D perhaps matching TRBD1 (5 bases). This CDR3 comprises 12 residues. Germline assignment: CDR1 MDHEN and CDR2 SYDVKM. The V and J ends lost 3 bases and 7 bases respectively, with 7 bases between them.

V is TRBV12-5 and J is TRBJ1-2, with 7 nucleotides matching TRBD1. J lost 5 bases, V lost 0 bases, and 24 bases had no gene match. CDR1 and CDR2 (germline): LGHNT, FRNRAP. The length of the CDR3 is 21 residues. CDR3 DNA: TGTGCTAGTGGTTTGGTGGTCGGGGGCCCCGGGACAGTCCGGCCACTATATGGCTACACCTTC. Translating it yields CASGLVVGGPGTVRPLYGYTF.

The V call is TRBV28, the J call TRBJ2-2, with 8 bases lining up with TRBD2. The V gene end was trimmed by 2 bases and the J gene end by 1 base; junction bases not matched to a gene: 3. Germline V gives CDR1 MDHEN, CDR2 SYDVKM. The CDR3 extends over 16 amino acids. CDR3 sequence reads: CASSLSGGRNTGELFF. As DNA, the CDR3 is TGTGCCAGCAGTTTAAGCGGGGGCCGGAACACCGGGGAGCTGTTTTTT.